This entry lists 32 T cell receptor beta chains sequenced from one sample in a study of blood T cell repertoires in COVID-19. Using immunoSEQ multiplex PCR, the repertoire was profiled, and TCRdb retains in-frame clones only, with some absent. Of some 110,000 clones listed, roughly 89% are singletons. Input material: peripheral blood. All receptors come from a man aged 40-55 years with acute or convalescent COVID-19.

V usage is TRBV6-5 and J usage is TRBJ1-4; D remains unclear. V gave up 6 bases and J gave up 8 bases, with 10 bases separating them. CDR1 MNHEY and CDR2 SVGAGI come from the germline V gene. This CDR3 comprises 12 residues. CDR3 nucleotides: TGTGCCAGCAGCCCAGGTCCGGAAAAACTGTTTTTT. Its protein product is CASSPGPEKLFF.

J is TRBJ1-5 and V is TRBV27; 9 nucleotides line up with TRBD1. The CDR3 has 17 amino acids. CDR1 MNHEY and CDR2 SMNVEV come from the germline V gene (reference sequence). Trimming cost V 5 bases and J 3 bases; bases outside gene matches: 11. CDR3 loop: CASSKHRTGATNQPQHF. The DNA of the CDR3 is TGTGCCAGCAGTAAACACCGGACAGGGGCGACCAATCAGCCCCAGCATTTT.

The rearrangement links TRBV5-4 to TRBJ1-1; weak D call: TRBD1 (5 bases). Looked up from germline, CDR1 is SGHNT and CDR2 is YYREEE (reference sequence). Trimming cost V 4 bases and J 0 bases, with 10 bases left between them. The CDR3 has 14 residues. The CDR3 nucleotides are TGTGCCAGCAGCAACCGGGACTTGAACACTGAAGCTTTCTTT. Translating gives CASSNRDLNTEAFF.

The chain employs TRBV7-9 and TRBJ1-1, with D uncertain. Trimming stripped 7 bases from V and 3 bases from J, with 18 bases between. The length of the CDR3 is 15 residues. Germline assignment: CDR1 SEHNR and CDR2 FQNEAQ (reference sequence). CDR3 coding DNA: TGTGCCAGCAATCCCGGAGAGGGAGTTTACACTGAAGCTTTCTTT. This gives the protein CASNPGEGVYTEAFF.

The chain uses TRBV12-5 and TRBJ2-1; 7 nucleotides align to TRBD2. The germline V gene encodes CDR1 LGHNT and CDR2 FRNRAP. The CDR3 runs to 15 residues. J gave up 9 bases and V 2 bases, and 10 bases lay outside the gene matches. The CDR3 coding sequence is TGTGCTAGTGGTTTGTTGATGGCGGGAGTCAGTGAGCAGTTCTTC. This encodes CASGLLMAGVSEQFF.

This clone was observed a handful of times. CDR3 sequence: CASTPGGIAYGYTF. The DNA of the CDR3 is TGTGCCAGTACCCCCGGAGGGATCGCCTATGGCTACACCTTC. The chain has TRBV19 and TRBJ1-2, with unresolved D. Germline values: CDR1 LNHDA, CDR2 SQIVND (reference sequence). The CDR3 is 14 residues long. Trimming removed 7 bases from V and 4 bases from J, with 16 bases in between. Full variable domain (outside the CDR3, taken from reference TRBV19 and TRBJ1-2): DGGITQSPKYLFRKEGQNVTLSCEQNLNHDAMYWYRQDPGQGLRLIYYSQIVNDFQKGDIAEGYSVSREKKESFPLTVTSAQKNPTAFYLCASTPGGIAYGYTFGSGTRLTVV.

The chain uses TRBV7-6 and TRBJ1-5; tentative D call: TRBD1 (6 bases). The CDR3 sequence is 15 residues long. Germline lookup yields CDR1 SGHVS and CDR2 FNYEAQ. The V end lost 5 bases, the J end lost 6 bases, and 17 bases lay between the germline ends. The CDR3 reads CASSPGTNRGQPQHF. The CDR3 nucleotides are TGTGCCAGCAGCCCGGGGACAAACCGGGGTCAGCCCCAGCATTTT.

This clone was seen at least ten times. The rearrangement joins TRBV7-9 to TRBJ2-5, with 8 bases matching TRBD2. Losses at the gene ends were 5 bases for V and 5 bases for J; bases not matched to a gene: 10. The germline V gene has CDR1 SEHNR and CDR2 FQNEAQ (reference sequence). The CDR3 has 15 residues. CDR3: CASSPKTSVWETQYF. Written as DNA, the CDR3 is TGTGCCAGCAGCCCGAAGACTAGCGTCTGGGAGACCCAGTACTTC.

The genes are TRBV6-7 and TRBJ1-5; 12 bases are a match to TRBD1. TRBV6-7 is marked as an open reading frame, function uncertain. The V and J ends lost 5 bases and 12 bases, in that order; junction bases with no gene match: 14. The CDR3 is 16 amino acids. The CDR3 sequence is CASSIGGQGALVRQHF. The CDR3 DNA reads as TGTGCCAGCAGTATAGGGGGACAGGGGGCCCTAGTACGCCAGCATTTT.

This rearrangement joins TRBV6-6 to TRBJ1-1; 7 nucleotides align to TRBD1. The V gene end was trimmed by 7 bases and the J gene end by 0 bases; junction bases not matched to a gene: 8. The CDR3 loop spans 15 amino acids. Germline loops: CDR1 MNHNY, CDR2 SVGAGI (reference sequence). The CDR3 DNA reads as TGTGCCAGCAACCACTTAGGGGGCCTGAACACTGAAGCTTTCTTT. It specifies CASNHLGGLNTEAFF.

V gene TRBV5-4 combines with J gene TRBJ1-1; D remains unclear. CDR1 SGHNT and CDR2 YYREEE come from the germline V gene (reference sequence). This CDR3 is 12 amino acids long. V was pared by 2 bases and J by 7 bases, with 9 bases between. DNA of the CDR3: TGTGCCAGCAGCTTATACCCAGGTGAAGCTTTCTTT. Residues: CASSLYPGEAFF.

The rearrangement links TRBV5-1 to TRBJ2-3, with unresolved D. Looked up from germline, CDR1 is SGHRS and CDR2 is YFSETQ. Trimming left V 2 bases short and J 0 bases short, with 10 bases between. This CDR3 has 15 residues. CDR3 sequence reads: CASSLQTHSTDTQYF. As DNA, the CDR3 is TGCGCCAGCAGCTTACAGACACATAGCACAGATACGCAGTATTTT.

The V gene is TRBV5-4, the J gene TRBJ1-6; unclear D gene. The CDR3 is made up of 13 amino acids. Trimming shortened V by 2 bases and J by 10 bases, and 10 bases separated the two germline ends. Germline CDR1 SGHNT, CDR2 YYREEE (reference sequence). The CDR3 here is CASSFRRESPLHF. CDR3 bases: TGTGCCAGCAGCTTCCGGAGGGAATCACCCCTCCACTTT.

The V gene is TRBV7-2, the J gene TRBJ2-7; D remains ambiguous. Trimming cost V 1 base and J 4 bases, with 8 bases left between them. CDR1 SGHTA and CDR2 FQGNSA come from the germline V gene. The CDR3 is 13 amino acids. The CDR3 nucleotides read TGTGCCAGCAGCTTAGGTTCCGGGTACGAGCAGTACTTC. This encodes CASSLGSGYEQYF.

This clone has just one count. The CDR3 region has the DNA TGTGCCGTCCTCCTAGCGGGAGAAGGCAACCCGTACGAGCAGTACTTC. Protein: CAVLLAGEGNPYEQYF. The chain carries TRBV7-9 and TRBJ2-7; 10 bases agree with TRBD2. The germline V gene encodes CDR1 SEHNR and CDR2 FQNEAQ (reference sequence). V lost 11 bases to trimming and J lost 4 bases; unmatched junction nucleotides: 17. The CDR3 contains 16 residues.

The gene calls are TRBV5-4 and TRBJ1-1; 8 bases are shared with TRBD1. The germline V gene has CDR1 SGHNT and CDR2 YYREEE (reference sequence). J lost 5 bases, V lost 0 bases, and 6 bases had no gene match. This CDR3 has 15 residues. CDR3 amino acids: CASSLESGGRTEAFF. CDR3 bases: TGTGCCAGCAGCTTGGAGTCAGGGGGCAGGACTGAAGCTTTCTTT.

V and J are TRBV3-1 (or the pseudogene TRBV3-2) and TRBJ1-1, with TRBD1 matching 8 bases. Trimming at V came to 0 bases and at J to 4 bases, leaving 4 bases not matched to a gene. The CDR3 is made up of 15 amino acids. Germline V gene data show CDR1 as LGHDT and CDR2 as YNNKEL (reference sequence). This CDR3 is CASSQEGQGATEAFF. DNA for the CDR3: TGTGCCAGCAGCCAAGAAGGACAGGGCGCCACTGAAGCTTTCTTT.

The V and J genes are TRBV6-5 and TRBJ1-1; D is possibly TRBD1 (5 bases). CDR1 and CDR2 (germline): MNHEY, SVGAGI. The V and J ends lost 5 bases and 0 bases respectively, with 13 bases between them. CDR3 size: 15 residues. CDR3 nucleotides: TGTGCCAGCAGTACAACAGGTCGGATGAACACTGAAGCTTTCTTT. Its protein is CASSTTGRMNTEAFF.

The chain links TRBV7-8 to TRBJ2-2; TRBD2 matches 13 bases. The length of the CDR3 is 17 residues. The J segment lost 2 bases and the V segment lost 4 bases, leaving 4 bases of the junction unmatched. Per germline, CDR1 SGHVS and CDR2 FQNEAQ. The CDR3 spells CASSSGTSGINTGELFF. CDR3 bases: TGTGCCAGCAGCTCCGGGACTAGCGGGATAAACACCGGGGAGCTGTTTTTT. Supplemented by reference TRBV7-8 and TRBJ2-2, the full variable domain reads GAGVSQSPRYKVAKRGQDVALRCDPISGHVSLFWYQQALGQGPEFLTYFQNEAQLDKSGLPSDRFFAERPEGSVSTLKIQRTQQEDSAVYLCASSSGTSGINTGELFFGEGSRLTVL.

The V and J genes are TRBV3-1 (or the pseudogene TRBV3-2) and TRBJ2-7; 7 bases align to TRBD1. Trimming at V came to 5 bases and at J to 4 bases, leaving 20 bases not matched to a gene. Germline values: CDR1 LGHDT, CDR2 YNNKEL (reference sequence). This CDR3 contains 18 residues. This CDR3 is CASSASTLRDRKGYEQYF. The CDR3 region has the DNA TGTGCCAGCAGCGCATCGACTCTCCGGGACAGAAAGGGGTACGAGCAGTACTTC.

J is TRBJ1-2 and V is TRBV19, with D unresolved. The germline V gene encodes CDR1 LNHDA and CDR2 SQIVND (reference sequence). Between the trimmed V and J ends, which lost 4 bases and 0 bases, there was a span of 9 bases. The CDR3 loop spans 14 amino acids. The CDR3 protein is CASSKRSPNYGYTF. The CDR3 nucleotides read TGTGCCAGTAGTAAGCGGAGTCCTAACTATGGCTACACCTTC.

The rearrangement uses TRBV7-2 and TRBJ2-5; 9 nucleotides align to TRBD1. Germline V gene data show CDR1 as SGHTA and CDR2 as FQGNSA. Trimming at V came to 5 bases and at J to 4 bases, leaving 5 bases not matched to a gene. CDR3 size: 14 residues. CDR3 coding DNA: TGTGCCAGCAGCCGGGACAGGGCCGGAGAGACCCAGTACTTC. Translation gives CASSRDRAGETQYF.

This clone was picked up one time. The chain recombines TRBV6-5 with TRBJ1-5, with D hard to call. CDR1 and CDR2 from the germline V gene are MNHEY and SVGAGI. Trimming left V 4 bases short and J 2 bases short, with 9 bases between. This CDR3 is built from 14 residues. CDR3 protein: CASSSQRRNQPQHF. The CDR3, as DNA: TGTGCCAGCAGTTCCCAGCGACGCAATCAGCCCCAGCATTTT.

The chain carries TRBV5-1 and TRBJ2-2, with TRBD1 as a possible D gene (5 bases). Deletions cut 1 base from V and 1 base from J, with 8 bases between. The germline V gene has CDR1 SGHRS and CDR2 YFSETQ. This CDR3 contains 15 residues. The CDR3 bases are TGCGCCAGCAGCTTGAAGACAGTGAACACCGGGGAGCTGTTTTTT. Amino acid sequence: CASSLKTVNTGELFF.

The CDR3 sequence is CASSEGSRQPQHF. The CDR3 DNA follows: TGTGCCAGCAGTGAGGGCTCCCGTCAGCCCCAGCATTTT. The chain recombines TRBV6-1 with TRBJ1-5; D not certain. Germline assignment: CDR1 MNHNS and CDR2 SASEGT. Trimming removed 3 bases from V and 6 bases from J, with 9 bases in between. CDR3 length: 13 residues.

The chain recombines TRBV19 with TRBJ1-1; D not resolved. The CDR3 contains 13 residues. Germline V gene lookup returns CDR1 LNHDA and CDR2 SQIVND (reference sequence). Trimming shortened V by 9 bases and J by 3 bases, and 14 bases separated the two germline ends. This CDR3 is CASRRRLDTEAFF. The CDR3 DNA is TGTGCCAGCAGGCGACGGTTAGACACTGAAGCTTTCTTT. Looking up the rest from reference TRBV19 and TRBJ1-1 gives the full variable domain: DGGITQSPKYLFRKEGQNVTLSCEQNLNHDAMYWYRQDPGQGLRLIYYSQIVNDFQKGDIAEGYSVSREKKESFPLTVTSAQKNPTAFYLCASRRRLDTEAFFGQGTRLTVV.

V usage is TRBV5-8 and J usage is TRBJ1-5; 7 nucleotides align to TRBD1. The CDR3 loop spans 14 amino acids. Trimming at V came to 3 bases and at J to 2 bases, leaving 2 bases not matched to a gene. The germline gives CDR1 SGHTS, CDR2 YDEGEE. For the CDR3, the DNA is TGTGCCAGCAGCTACAGGGGTGGCAATCAGCCCCAGCATTTT. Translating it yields CASSYRGGNQPQHF.

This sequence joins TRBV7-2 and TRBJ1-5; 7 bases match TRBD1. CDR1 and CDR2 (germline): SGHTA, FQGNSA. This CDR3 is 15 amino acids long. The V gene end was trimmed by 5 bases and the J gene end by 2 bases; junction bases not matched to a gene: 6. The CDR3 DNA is TGTGCCAGCAGCATGAACAGGGGTGGCAATCAGCCCCAGCATTTT. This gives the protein CASSMNRGGNQPQHF. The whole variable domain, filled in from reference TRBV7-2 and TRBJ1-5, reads GAGVSQSPSNKVTEKGKDVELRCDPISGHTALYWYRQSLGQGLEFLIYFQGNSAPDKSGLPSDRFSAERTGGSVSTLTIQRTQQEDSAVYLCASSMNRGGNQPQHFGDGTRLSIL.

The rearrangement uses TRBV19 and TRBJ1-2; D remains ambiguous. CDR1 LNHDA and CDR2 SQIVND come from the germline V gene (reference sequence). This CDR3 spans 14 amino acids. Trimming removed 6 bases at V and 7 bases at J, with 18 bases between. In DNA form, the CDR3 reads TGTGCCAGTAGCAGCGACTCAAAAGGTGGTGGCTACACCTTC. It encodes CASSSDSKGGGYTF.

CDR3 sequence (DNA): TGTGCCAGCAGCCAAGAAGGGGGACAGGGGTCCAGCACTGAAGCTTTCTTT. Its protein is CASSQEGGQGSSTEAFF. The chain recombines TRBV3-1 (or the pseudogene TRBV3-2) with TRBJ1-1; 10 bases align to TRBD1. The CDR3 length is 17 residues. Germline V gives CDR1 LGHDT, CDR2 YNNKEL (reference sequence). J gave up 4 bases and V 0 bases, and 8 bases lay outside the gene matches.

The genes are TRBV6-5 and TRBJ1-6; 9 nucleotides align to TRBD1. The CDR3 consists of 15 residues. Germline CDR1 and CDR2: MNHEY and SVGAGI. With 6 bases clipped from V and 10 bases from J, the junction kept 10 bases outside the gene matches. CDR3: CASSLQGAARSPLHF. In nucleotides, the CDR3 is TGTGCCAGCAGCCTACAGGGGGCAGCGAGGTCACCCCTCCACTTT.

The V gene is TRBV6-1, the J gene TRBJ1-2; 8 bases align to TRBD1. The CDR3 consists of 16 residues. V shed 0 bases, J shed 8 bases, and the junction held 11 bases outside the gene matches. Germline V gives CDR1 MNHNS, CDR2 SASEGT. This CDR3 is CASSEAPRAGTGGYTF. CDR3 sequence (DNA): TGTGCCAGCAGTGAAGCCCCCCGGGCCGGGACAGGAGGCTACACCTTC.